Following are 20 T cell receptor beta chains from one sample sequenced in a study of beta chain features in type 1 diabetes. cDNA synthesis used the whole RNA isolate, giving expressed TCRB sequences. The data were produced by immunoSEQ multiplex PCR, yet TCRdb's version contains in-frame clones alone and is incomplete. In the table there are some 330,000 clones, about 10% of which are singletons. Sequenced input: naive CD4+ T cells from blood. All receptors derive from a woman in her twenties or thirties in good health.

This chain connects TRBV28 to TRBJ1-5; a possible D gene is TRBD1 (6 bases). Germline CDR1 reads MDHEN; CDR2 reads SYDVKM. The CDR3 length is 15 residues. The ends were cut back, 6 bases at V and 2 bases at J, with 14 bases in the middle. The DNA of the CDR3 is TGTGCCAGCAGGGAACAGGGAGGGGGCAATCAGCCCCAGCATTTT. Protein product: CASREQGGGNQPQHF.

This clone was seen a few times. The chain links TRBV29-1 to TRBJ2-1; no reliable D call. Trimming removed 7 bases at V and 5 bases at J, with 12 bases between. The CDR3 length is 12 residues. The germline V gene has CDR1 SQVTM and CDR2 ANQGSEA. The CDR3 loop reads CSAGAWDNEQFF. CDR3 nucleotides: TGCAGCGCCGGAGCGTGGGACAATGAGCAGTTCTTC.

Comments on this clone: Other DNA variants within this sample encode the same CDR3. The chain employs TRBV28 and TRBJ2-5; 13 positions match TRBD2. V lost 5 bases to trimming and J lost 4 bases; unmatched junction nucleotides: 4. The CDR3 spans 15 residues. From germline, CDR1 is MDHEN and CDR2 SYDVKM. CDR3 DNA: TGTGCCAGCAGTCCCGGACTAGCGGGAGTAGAGACCCAGTACTTC. It codes for CASSPGLAGVETQYF.

The table lists this clone with a few counts. V gene TRBV28 combines with J gene TRBJ2-5; 9 bases line up with TRBD2. The CDR3 runs 15 residues. Germline-derived CDR1 and CDR2 are MDHEN and SYDVKM. J gave up 6 bases and V 1 base, and 6 bases lay outside the gene matches. CDR3 loop: CASSLFRGRGKTQYF. CDR3 sequence (DNA): TGTGCCAGCAGTTTATTCCGCGGGAGGGGGAAGACCCAGTACTTC.

The chain recombines TRBV7-9 with TRBJ1-4; 7 nucleotides line up with TRBD1. The germline CDR1 and CDR2 sequences are SEHNR and FQNEAQ (reference sequence). The length of the CDR3 is 16 residues. After removal of 4 bases from V and 7 bases from J, the junction contained 12 bases not matched to a gene. The CDR3 nucleotides are TGTGCCAGCAGCTCATACCAACAGGGGTCGGGTGAAAAACTGTTTTTT. Translated, it gives CASSSYQQGSGEKLFF.

This clone was counted only a few times. The rearrangement uses TRBV19 and TRBJ2-1; D perhaps matches TRBD2 (5 bases). This CDR3 region has 13 residues. V lost 1 base and J 4 bases, leaving 5 bases between the germline ends. Germline CDR1 and CDR2: LNHDA and SQIVND (reference sequence). The CDR3 protein is CASSIAGYNEQFF. CDR3 nucleotide sequence: TGTGCCAGTAGTATAGCGGGGTACAATGAGCAGTTCTTC.

This clone was picked up a small number of times. V and J are TRBV7-3 and TRBJ1-2; TRBD1 aligns across 9 bases. Germline CDR1 is SGHTA and CDR2 is FQGTGA. The CDR3 consists of 14 residues. V shed 5 bases, J shed 7 bases, and the junction held 8 bases outside the gene matches. CDR3 protein: CASSPAQGAGGYTF. CDR3 in DNA: TGTGCCAGCAGCCCGGCACAGGGGGCCGGTGGCTACACCTTC.

This clone showed up just a few times. The rearrangement links TRBV4-2 to TRBJ1-4; weak D call: TRBD1 (5 bases). The CDR3 loop spans 17 amino acids. Germline CDR1 is LGHNA and CDR2 is YNFKEQ. Trimming shortened V by 0 bases and J by 1 base, and 12 bases separated the two germline ends. Written as DNA, the CDR3 is TGTGCCAGCAGCCAAGATGGCCAGGGAGGAACTAATGAAAAACTGTTTTTT. This codes for CASSQDGQGGTNEKLFF.

This chain links TRBV25-1 with TRBJ2-7, with TRBD1 matching 10 bases. The CDR3 spans 16 residues. From germline, CDR1 is MGHDK and CDR2 SYGVNS. V was clipped by 4 bases and J by 3 bases; unmatched bases: 9. The CDR3 is CASSGRLGTGDYEQYF. DNA for the CDR3: TGTGCCAGCAGTGGTCGGTTGGGGACAGGGGACTACGAGCAGTACTTC.

J is TRBJ2-3 and V is TRBV5-4, with 12 bases aligning to TRBD2. Trimming at V came to 4 bases and at J to 4 bases, leaving 4 bases not matched to a gene. Germline CDR1 is SGHNT and CDR2 is YYREEE (reference sequence). The CDR3 spans 15 residues. Here the CDR3 reads CASSVTSGSPDTQYF. The CDR3 DNA sequence: TGTGCCAGCAGCGTGACTAGCGGGAGCCCAGATACGCAGTATTTT.

This clone was seen a handful of times. V gene TRBV5-4 combines with J gene TRBJ2-1, with 12 bases lining up with TRBD2. CDR1 and CDR2 (germline): SGHNT, YYREEE (reference sequence). There are 15 residues in the CDR3. V was pared by 4 bases and J by 5 bases, with 4 bases of the junction left unmatched. The CDR3 DNA follows: TGTGCCAGCAGCACGCGGACTAGCGGGGACAATGAGCAGTTCTTC. This translates into CASSTRTSGDNEQFF.

CDR3 in DNA: TGCGCCAGCAGCCCTTCTAGCGGGAGTGGGAAAAGCTCCTACGAGCAGTACTTC. Encoded protein: CASSPSSGSGKSSYEQYF. The rearrangement links TRBV4-1 to TRBJ2-7, with 10 bases fitting TRBD2. The J segment lost 0 bases and the V segment lost 4 bases, leaving 12 bases of the junction unmatched. The CDR3 runs to 18 residues. Per the germline V gene, CDR1 is MGHRA and CDR2 is YSYEKL.

The chain has TRBV9 and TRBJ2-5, with 7 positions matching TRBD2. V trimming: 0 bases; J trimming: 4 bases; junction bases outside the gene matches: 3. CDR3 length equals 14 residues. Germline CDR1 and CDR2: SGDLS and YYNGEE. The CDR3 reads CASSVAGGGETQYF. The CDR3 DNA reads as TGTGCCAGCAGCGTAGCGGGCGGGGGAGAGACCCAGTACTTC.

This clone has a single count. The V and J genes are TRBV29-1 and TRBJ1-1; TRBD1 might be the D (5 bases). This CDR3 has 17 amino acids. V lost 8 bases, J lost 0 bases, and 25 bases lay in between. CDR1 SQVTM and CDR2 ANQGSEA come from the germline V gene. CDR3 nucleotides: TGCAGCTCGCGGGGGGGGAACGGCCCAAGACTGAACACTGAAGCTTTCTTT. It yields the protein CSSRGGNGPRLNTEAFF.

The V and J genes are TRBV29-1 and TRBJ1-3; D gene unclear. This CDR3 is 15 amino acids long. CDR1 is SQVTM, CDR2 ANQGSEA, per germline. Trimming pared 7 bases from V and 1 base from J, leaving 17 bases between. CDR3: CSARHSVDSGNTIYF. CDR3 DNA sequence: TGCAGCGCCCGACACTCGGTGGATTCTGGAAACACCATATATTTT.

The sample holds a few counts of this clone. The chain combines TRBV9 with TRBJ1-2, with unresolved D. In germline, CDR1 is SGDLS, CDR2 YYNGEE. The CDR3 covers 13 residues. Trimming removed 3 bases from V and 4 bases from J, with 10 bases in between. The CDR3 spells CASSAPQSYGYTF. In DNA form, the CDR3 reads TGTGCCAGCAGCGCGCCTCAGTCCTATGGCTACACCTTC.

The sample holds a few counts of this clone. The chain recombines TRBV28 with TRBJ2-7, with D hard to call. V was trimmed by 6 bases and J by 0 bases, leaving 12 bases between them. Germline V gene sequence: CDR1 MDHEN, CDR2 SYDVKM. This CDR3 contains 14 residues. CDR3 amino acids: CASSLVRPSYEQYF. The CDR3 region has the DNA TGTGCCAGCAGCCTAGTTCGCCCCTCCTACGAGCAGTACTTC.

This clone was observed a few times. The rearrangement joins TRBV7-2 to TRBJ2-1; D not certain. The CDR3 is made up of 13 amino acids. V lost 5 bases, J lost 4 bases, and 9 bases lay in between. The germline V gene has CDR1 SGHTA and CDR2 FQGNSA. CDR3 region: CASSLKQYNEQFF. In nucleotides, the CDR3 is TGTGCCAGCAGCCTAAAGCAATACAATGAGCAGTTCTTC.

J is TRBJ2-2 and V is TRBV7-3, with D perhaps matching TRBD2 (6 bases). CDR3 length: 15 residues. V was shortened by 0 bases and J by 6 bases, with 11 bases between the two germline ends. Per the germline V gene, CDR1 is SGHTA and CDR2 is FQGTGA. The CDR3 DNA sequence: TGTGCCAGCAGCTTAACGGGGGGTGGACCCGGGGAGCTGTTTTTT. It is translated as CASSLTGGGPGELFF.

A few counts support this clone. The V gene is TRBV15, the J gene TRBJ2-1; possibly TRBD1 for D (5 bases). Trimming shortened V by 0 bases and J by 5 bases, and 8 bases separated the two germline ends. CDR1 and CDR2 (germline): LNHNV, YYDKDF (reference sequence). The CDR3 covers 14 residues. CDR3: CATSRDPGNNEQFF. The DNA for the CDR3 is TGTGCCACCAGCAGAGATCCAGGGAACAATGAGCAGTTCTTC.